The 15 T cell receptor beta chains in this list originate from one sample, sequenced in a study of Ad26.COV2.S vaccination and SARS-CoV-2 variants. Assay used: immunoSEQ multiplex PCR; TCRdb lists only in-frame clones, some missing. The sample has some 340,000 clones, about 86% seen once; the top ten hold more than 1.5%. Stated treatment: 19 received Ad26.COV2.S at low or high dose, single or two shots; roughly five received placebo; per-sample allocation not given. After the first vaccine or placebo injection, samples were drawn on day 63. The source was peripheral blood, collected in a trial of Ad26.COV2.S vaccine versus placebo. These receptors were taken from a person aged 18-65 years who received the Ad26.COV2.S COVID-19 vaccine or a placebo.

This clone was seen only once. The V gene is TRBV19, the J gene TRBJ1-5; 8 bases are a match to TRBD1. The CDR3 totals 15 residues. CDR1 is LNHDA and CDR2 is SQIVND in the germline V gene (reference sequence). The J segment lost 6 bases and the V segment lost 3 bases, leaving 7 bases of the junction unmatched. CDR3 in amino acids: CASSMTQGAGQPQHF. The CDR3 coding sequence is TGTGCCAGTAGTATGACCCAGGGGGCAGGTCAGCCCCAGCATTTT.

This clone turned up a few times. This chain uses TRBV5-1 with TRBJ1-2; 7 bases fit TRBD1. V lost 4 bases to trimming and J lost 8 bases; unmatched junction nucleotides: 8. The CDR3 consists of 13 residues. From germline, CDR1 is SGHRS and CDR2 YFSETQ. The CDR3 loop is CASSQRQGGGYTF. The CDR3 DNA sequence: TGCGCCAGCAGCCAAAGACAGGGTGGGGGCTACACCTTC.

This rearrangement joins TRBV5-1 to TRBJ2-1; D is undetermined. V was cut by 4 bases and J by 0 bases, with 11 bases left in between. CDR1 SGHRS and CDR2 YFSETQ come from the germline V gene. This CDR3 contains 15 residues. The CDR3 DNA reads as TGCGCCAGCAGCCGCGAGACAAGCTCCTACAATGAGCAGTTCTTC. Encoded protein: CASSRETSSYNEQFF.

This clone was observed once. The sample carries other DNA sequences with the same CDR3. V usage is TRBV5-1 and J usage is TRBJ1-2; TRBD1 is a possible D gene (5 bases). V shed 4 bases and J shed 4 bases, with 11 bases lying between them. This CDR3 has 13 amino acids. CDR1 is SGHRS, CDR2 YFSETQ, per germline. The CDR3 protein is CASSLGTGYGYTF. CDR3 bases: TGCGCCAGCAGCCTAGGGACGGGCTATGGCTACACCTTC.

The chain uses TRBV18 and TRBJ1-5; the match to TRBD1 covers 7 bases. The V and J ends lost 3 bases and 5 bases, in that order; junction bases with no gene match: 13. From germline, CDR1 is KGHSH and CDR2 LQKENI. CDR3 length equals 17 residues. CDR3 DNA: TGTGCCAGCTCACCCGCGGAGAAGGGGGCGAGGGATCAGCCCCAGCATTTT. Translation gives CASSPAEKGARDQPQHF.

The chain uses TRBV9 and TRBJ2-1, with D unresolved. V lost 5 bases, J lost 13 bases, and 22 bases lay in between. Germline V gene data show CDR1 as SGDLS and CDR2 as YYNGEE. CDR3 length: 14 residues. The CDR3 region is CASSYLRTPQAQFF. DNA for the CDR3: TGTGCCAGCAGTTACTTGCGTACCCCTCAAGCCCAGTTCTTC.

V and J are TRBV3-1 (or the pseudogene TRBV3-2) and TRBJ1-1, with D unclear. The CDR3 totals 13 residues. Per the germline V gene, CDR1 is LGHDT and CDR2 is YNNKEL (reference sequence). V gave up 2 bases and J gave up 0 bases, with 4 bases separating them. Written as DNA, the CDR3 is TGTGCCAGCAGCCAATGGGTGAACACTGAAGCTTTCTTT. Its protein product is CASSQWVNTEAFF.

The rearrangement joins TRBV6-4 to TRBJ2-2; D possibly matches TRBD1 or TRBD2 (5 bases each). Germline V gives CDR1 MRHNA, CDR2 SNTAGT. V was clipped by 8 bases and J by 6 bases, with 19 bases between them. The CDR3 covers 15 residues. The CDR3 DNA follows: TGTGCCAGCGCCAAGGAGGCAGGGTCCGCCGGGGAGCTGTTTTTT. Translating it yields CASAKEAGSAGELFF.

The chain recombines TRBV7-2 with TRBJ1-5, with D possibly matching TRBD1 (6 bases). Germline V lookup: CDR1 SGHTA, CDR2 FQGNSA. Deletions cut 5 bases from V and 1 base from J, with 15 bases between. The CDR3 consists of 16 residues. CDR3 bases: TGTGCCAGCAGCCCCCGAGCAGGACAGAGCAATCAGCCCCAGCATTTT. This sequence encodes CASSPRAGQSNQPQHF.

The chain combines TRBV6-5 with TRBJ1-1; D is perhaps TRBD1 (6 bases). This CDR3 spans 14 amino acids. V lost 4 bases and J lost 2, with 11 bases in between. Per germline, CDR1 MNHEY and CDR2 SVGAGI. CDR3 bases: TGTGCCAGCAGTTCCCAGACAGGAAACACTGAAGCTTTCTTT. It is translated as CASSSQTGNTEAFF.

The V gene is TRBV25-1, the J gene TRBJ1-3; 7 bases line up with TRBD1. V was pared by 10 bases and J by 4 bases, with 7 bases of the junction left unmatched. The CDR3 runs to 13 residues. CDR1 MGHDK and CDR2 SYGVNS come from the germline V gene. DNA of the CDR3: TGTGCCACCTCACAGGGGAAAGGAAACACCATATATTTT. Residues: CATSQGKGNTIYF.

The V and J genes are TRBV6-5 and TRBJ1-5; 7 nucleotides line up with TRBD1. The CDR3 consists of 15 residues. V shed 10 bases and J 4 bases; nucleotides not matched to a gene: 13. In germline, CDR1 is MNHEY, CDR2 SVGAGI. The DNA of the CDR3 is TGTGCCACTAAAAGACAGGGTGTGGGGAATCAGCCCCAGCATTTT. Residues: CATKRQGVGNQPQHF.

CDR3 loop: CAISVGNKNTEAFF. The CDR3 coding sequence is TGTGCCATCAGTGTGGGGAACAAGAACACTGAAGCTTTCTTT. The J gene is TRBJ1-1, the V gene TRBV10-3; no clear D gene. Germline values: CDR1 ENHRY, CDR2 SYGVKD. This CDR3 has 14 residues. V dropped 4 bases and J dropped 1 base, with 10 bases sitting between them.

Notes on this clone: Other DNA sequences in this specimen translate into the identical CDR3. The chain carries TRBV5-1 and TRBJ2-3; D not certain. The CDR3 loop spans 14 amino acids. V lost 4 bases, J lost 0 bases, and 9 bases lay in between. In germline, CDR1 is SGHRS, CDR2 YFSETQ. The CDR3 sequence: CASSPPGSTDTQYF. CDR3 nucleotide sequence: TGCGCCAGCAGCCCCCCGGGCAGCACAGATACGCAGTATTTT.

The chain recombines TRBV5-1 with TRBJ2-3; the D gene is possibly TRBD2 (5 bases). The CDR3 loop spans 20 amino acids. With 0 bases removed from V and 1 base from J, the gap between germline ends came to 24 bases. Germline V gene sequence: CDR1 SGHRS, CDR2 YFSETQ. The CDR3 bases are TGCGCCAGCAGCTTGGCCGTCAGCGGCGGAGTTCGCGTGGGCACAGATACGCAGTATTTT. Its protein is CASSLAVSGGVRVGTDTQYF.